This T cell receptor (beta chain) was identified in a study of shared clonotypes between healthy human individuals. Whole-study results and caveats: Shared clonotypes across all four donors exceeded non-shared ones in generation probability.

With respect to this clone: Its specificity is unknown.

Donors were healthy HIV-negative adults without recently reported acute infections or vaccinations. Deep level was the assay's run setting. The genomic DNA of each subset was split evenly across several immunoSEQ plates. Clones were read by immunoSEQ multiplex PCR, and TCRdb kept only the in-frame ones, dropping some. The sample lists about 2.4 million clones, 93% occurring once. Sequencing was done on a sample of naive CD4+ T cells from PBMCs. Subset described: CD45RA+ positively selected. The clonotype comes from a man younger than 30 in good health. Some clones in this sample may be carry-over from other donors' samples.

The CDR3 DNA is TGTGCCAGCAGCCCGGGTTCCGTGGGGGAGACCCAGTACTTC. Encoded protein: CASSPGSVGETQYF. The chain links TRBV7-3 to TRBJ2-5; D gene ambiguous. This CDR3 has 14 amino acids. Germline lookup yields CDR1 SGHTA and CDR2 FQGTGA. Trimming pared 5 bases from V and 5 bases from J, leaving 15 bases between.